This TCR beta chain was obtained from a study of shared clonotypes between healthy human individuals. Looking at the study overall: Researchers assigned three CD4 naive, three CD4 memory, two CD8 naive and one CD8 memory plate to each donor.

CDR3 size: 17 residues. A remark on this clone: Its antigen is not known.

Notes on the study in general: Estimated clonotype richness was generally higher in naive than memory subsets.

This was a deep-level run. Produced via immunoSEQ multiplex PCR; TCRdb's table is partial and in-frame only. Of over 850,000 clones listed, 78% were seen once; the top ten hold around 0.47%. J is TRBJ1-2 and V is TRBV21-1; the table's D call TRBD1 went unverified against the DNA. TRBV21-1 has pseudogene status. The sequence came from a man younger than 35 in good health. Some clones in this sample may be carry-over from other donors' samples. Sequenced material: memory CD4+ T cells from PBMCs. Indicated subset: CD45RA-negative fraction. CDR3 protein: CASYKTRATGANYGYTF. CDR3 in DNA: TGTGCCAGCTACAAGACCCGCGCGACAGGGGCTAACTATGGCTACACCTTC.